A single sample gave rise to the 18 T cell receptor beta chains below, sequenced in a study of T cell responses to AZD1222 COVID-19 vaccine. The data were produced by immunoSEQ multiplex PCR, yet TCRdb's version contains in-frame clones alone and is incomplete. The sample lists fewer than 200,000 clones; around 94% were seen once. This material consisted of peripheral blood, taken 28 days after the second AZD1222 dose. The receptors were sampled from an adult who received the AZD1222 COVID-19 vaccine.

The chain has TRBV5-1 and TRBJ1-4; 10 bases align to TRBD1. The CDR3 consists of 15 residues. CDR1 and CDR2 from the germline V gene are SGHRS and YFSETQ. V lost 4 bases, J lost 10 bases, and 10 bases stayed unmatched. CDR3 amino acids: CASSSGQGEGGKLFF. The CDR3 coding sequence is TGCGCCAGCAGCAGTGGACAGGGGGAAGGCGGAAAACTGTTTTTT.

The table lists this clone with a few counts. V usage is TRBV7-9 and J usage is TRBJ1-5; D remains unclear. The germline CDR1 and CDR2 sequences are SEHNR and FQNEAQ (reference sequence). The CDR3 loop spans 15 amino acids. Trimming shortened V by 2 bases and J by 0 bases, and 8 bases separated the two germline ends. CDR3 in amino acids: CASSLNPSSNQPQHF. DNA of the CDR3: TGTGCCAGCAGCTTAAACCCTAGTAGCAATCAGCCCCAGCATTTT.

The DNA of the CDR3 is TGTGCCAGCAGCCTTCCCCCGGGAGGTGGGGCCAACGTCCTGACTTTC. This encodes CASSLPPGGGANVLTF. The chain carries TRBV6-2 or TRBV6-3 and TRBJ2-6, with 7 nucleotides matching TRBD2. CDR3 length: 16 amino acids. Germline assignment: CDR1 MNHEY and CDR2 SVGEGT. The ends lost 6 bases at V and 3 bases at J; junction bases unmatched: 8.

CDR3 sequence reads: CASSLLGTGRTYEQYF. CDR3 nucleotide sequence: TGTGCCAGCAGTTTATTGGGGACAGGTCGAACCTACGAGCAGTACTTC. This chain joins TRBV28 and TRBJ2-7; 8 positions agree with TRBD1. Germline CDR1 MDHEN, CDR2 SYDVKM. Germline trimming cut 1 base from V and 2 bases from J; bases unmatched to any gene: 7. This CDR3 contains 16 residues.

This chain joins TRBV11-2 and TRBJ1-1; 7 nucleotides agree with TRBD1. Germline-derived CDR1 and CDR2 are SGHAT and FQNNGV. The CDR3 runs to 13 residues. V trimming: 5 bases; J trimming: 7 bases; junction bases outside the gene matches: 7. CDR3 amino acids: CASSRTGDGEAFF. The CDR3 nucleotides are TGTGCCAGCAGCCGCACAGGGGATGGTGAAGCTTTCTTT.

This clone was observed a handful of times. CDR3 residues: CATSRRDREVGELFF. The CDR3 nucleotides are TGTGCCACCAGCAGGAGGGACAGGGAGGTCGGGGAGCTGTTTTTT. The rearrangement links TRBV15 to TRBJ2-2; 9 bases map to TRBD1. This CDR3 contains 15 residues. V was pared by 3 bases and J by 7 bases, with 6 bases of the junction left unmatched. CDR1 LNHNV and CDR2 YYDKDF come from the germline V gene (reference sequence).

This rearrangement joins TRBV19 to TRBJ2-6; TRBD2 might be the D (6 bases). The CDR3 is 17 amino acids. Trimming removed 5 bases from V and 0 bases from J, with 14 bases in between. From germline, CDR1 is LNHDA and CDR2 SQIVND (reference sequence). The CDR3 is CASSSLSGVSGANVLTF. CDR3 bases: TGTGCCAGTAGTTCCCTCTCGGGGGTCTCTGGGGCCAACGTCCTGACTTTC.

V gene TRBV12-3 or TRBV12-4 combines with J gene TRBJ1-1; possible D gene TRBD1, 5 bases. Trimming took off 3 bases at V and 7 bases at J, with 9 bases between the two ends. The CDR3 runs to 12 residues. The CDR3 loop reads CASSFAGLEAFF. CDR3 nucleotides: TGTGCCAGCAGTTTTGCGGGACTTGAAGCTTTCTTT.

The chain combines TRBV19 with TRBJ1-1, with D possibly being TRBD1 (5 bases). The ends were cut back, 10 bases at V and 5 bases at J, with 14 bases in the middle. Germline assignment: CDR1 LNHDA and CDR2 SQIVND (reference sequence). There are 12 residues in the CDR3. CDR3: CATFNRRTEAFF. The CDR3 coding sequence is TGTGCCACGTTTAACAGGAGGACTGAAGCTTTCTTT.

This sequence joins TRBV7-2 and TRBJ2-7; 8 bases agree with TRBD1. Germline assignment: CDR1 SGHTA and CDR2 FQGNSA. The CDR3 consists of 15 residues. Trimming removed 3 bases from V and 0 bases from J; junction bases left unmatched: 4. The CDR3 DNA reads TGTGCCAGCAGCTTCGACAGGGGACCCTCCTACGAGCAGTACTTC. This translates into CASSFDRGPSYEQYF.

The V gene is TRBV6-5, the J gene TRBJ1-5; TRBD1 might be the D (5 bases). This CDR3 contains 15 residues. Trimming removed 6 bases at V and 3 bases at J, with 15 bases between. CDR1 MNHEY and CDR2 SVGAGI come from the germline V gene. The DNA of the CDR3 is TGTGCCAGCAGCAGGTCGAGACAGACCAATCAGCCCCAGCATTTT. Its protein is CASSRSRQTNQPQHF.

This clone was seen just once. The chain couples TRBV11-2 to TRBJ1-1; D not resolved. This CDR3 is 12 amino acids long. CDR1 and CDR2 (germline): SGHAT, FQNNGV. V was clipped by 3 bases and J by 5 bases, with 7 bases between them. The CDR3 protein is CASSFTVTEAFF. The CDR3 DNA is TGTGCCAGCAGCTTCACAGTGACTGAAGCTTTCTTT.

The chain combines TRBV7-9 with TRBJ1-1; D gene unclear. Trimming left V 2 bases short and J 4 bases short, with 11 bases between. Germline V CDR1 and CDR2: SEHNR, FQNEAQ (reference sequence). The CDR3 extends over 14 amino acids. The CDR3 reads CASSLQASGTEAFF. The CDR3 coding sequence is TGTGCCAGCAGCTTACAAGCCTCGGGCACTGAAGCTTTCTTT.

V is TRBV11-1 and J is TRBJ1-2; D call uncertain. The CDR3 runs to 15 residues. The ends were cut back, 1 base at V and 2 bases at J, with 11 bases in the middle. Germline lookup yields CDR1 SGHAT and CDR2 FQDESV (reference sequence). In nucleotides, the CDR3 is TGTGCCAGCAGCTTAGGGGCCTCAAACAACTATGGCTACACCTTC. Amino acid sequence: CASSLGASNNYGYTF.

The chain couples TRBV2 to TRBJ1-2; D gene ambiguous. Germline values: CDR1 SNHLY, CDR2 FYNNEI. This CDR3 region has 14 residues. With 1 base removed from V and 4 bases from J, the gap between germline ends came to 10 bases. In DNA, the CDR3 is TGTGCCAGCAGTGAAGTCGCCAACCCCTATGGCTACACCTTC. It translates to CASSEVANPYGYTF. Variable domain in full (rest from reference TRBV2 and TRBJ1-2): EPEVTQTPSHQVTQMGQEVILRCVPISNHLYFYWYRQILGQKVEFLVSFYNNEISEKSEIFDDQFSVERPDGSNFTLKIRSTKLEDSAMYFCASSEVANPYGYTFGSGTRLTVV.

V is TRBV7-9 and J is TRBJ2-7, with D possibly being TRBD2 (6 bases). Per the germline V gene, CDR1 is SEHNR and CDR2 is FQNEAQ (reference sequence). CDR3 length: 17 residues. Trimming cost V 5 bases and J 2 bases, with 22 bases left between them. CDR3 residues: CASSQMAGKILPYEQYF. As DNA, the CDR3 is TGTGCCAGCAGCCAAATGGCGGGGAAAATCCTCCCCTACGAGCAGTACTTC.

The chain carries TRBV9 and TRBJ1-5; TRBD1 is a possible D gene (5 bases). The CDR3 length is 14 residues. In germline, CDR1 is SGDLS, CDR2 YYNGEE. V lost 6 bases, J lost 0 bases, and 10 bases lay in between. The CDR3 DNA follows: TGTGCCAGCAATGTAGGGGATAGCAATCAGCCCCAGCATTTT. This encodes CASNVGDSNQPQHF.

This chain connects TRBV5-1 to TRBJ1-6; TRBD1 might be the D (5 bases). The V and J ends lost 0 bases and 7 bases respectively, with 11 bases between them. CDR3 length equals 15 residues. Germline CDR1 is SGHRS and CDR2 is YFSETQ. CDR3 nucleotides: TGCGCCAGCAGCTTGGAGGGACTGAAAAATTCACCCCTCCACTTT. Its protein product is CASSLEGLKNSPLHF.